The present TCR beta chain was sequenced within a study of vaccination and CD4 T cells after COVID-19. Study overall: Post-vaccination samples were procured at a median of 72 days following dose two (range 14 to 241).

Treatment described: roughly ten-day PBMC culture with coronavirus spike peptide pools or control peptides (ViraFEST assay). A note on this clonotype: Antigen specificity is unknown.

Cultured CD4+ T cells had their DNA profiled by the Oncomine TCR Beta short-read assay. Each CDR3 protein gets one entry after TCRdb re-called the PCR reads with MiXCR. The data hold under 20,000 distinct CDR3 sequences, with approximately 50% observed a single time. The CDR3 has 14 amino acids. V shed 1 base and J shed 2 bases, with 6 bases lying between them. From germline, CDR1 is MNHEY and CDR2 SVGAGI. The sequence was collected from a human donor with COVID-19. Sequencing was done on a sample of cultured CD4+ T cells from blood. The chain couples TRBV6-5 to TRBJ1-3, with TRBD1 as a possible D gene (6 bases). The CDR3: CASSYYRAGNTIYF. CDR3 nucleotide sequence: TGTGCCAGCAGTTACTACAGGGCTGGAAACACCATATATTTT.